The present T cell receptor (beta chain) was sequenced within a study of OX40 agonist ivuxolimab in advanced cancers. Across the whole study: The patients received ivuxolimab by intravenous route every 2 weeks at 0.01 to 10 mg/kg. Dose-escalation subjects each had hepatocellular carcinoma, melanoma, renal cell or head and neck cancer. Regarding the study as a whole: Expanded clones were, on average, more numerous among CD8+ T cells than CD4+. Clonal expansion was seen in CD4+ and CD8+ blood T cells by week 6 at 0.1 to 3.0 mg/kg.

This clone has only one observation. The antigen remains undetermined. V was shortened by 4 bases and J by 1 base, with 13 bases between the two germline ends. The CDR3 covers 15 residues. The germline V gene has CDR1 MGHRA and CDR2 YSYEKL. Data came from immunoSEQ multiplex PCR; TCRdb stores just in-frame clones and leaves some out. The data contain tens of thousands of clones, 85% of them singletons. This chain joins TRBV4-1 and TRBJ2-5; tentative D call: TRBD1 (6 bases). The clonotype originates from an adult with an advanced solid tumor such as melanoma, head and neck, liver or kidney cancer. Sequences were derived from CD4+ or CD8+ T cells sorted from blood, sampled in a trial of the OX40 agonist ivuxolimab. The chain's CDR3 is CASSRQGQSQETQYF. The CDR3 DNA reads as TGCGCCAGCAGCCGTCAAGGACAGAGCCAAGAGACCCAGTACTTC.